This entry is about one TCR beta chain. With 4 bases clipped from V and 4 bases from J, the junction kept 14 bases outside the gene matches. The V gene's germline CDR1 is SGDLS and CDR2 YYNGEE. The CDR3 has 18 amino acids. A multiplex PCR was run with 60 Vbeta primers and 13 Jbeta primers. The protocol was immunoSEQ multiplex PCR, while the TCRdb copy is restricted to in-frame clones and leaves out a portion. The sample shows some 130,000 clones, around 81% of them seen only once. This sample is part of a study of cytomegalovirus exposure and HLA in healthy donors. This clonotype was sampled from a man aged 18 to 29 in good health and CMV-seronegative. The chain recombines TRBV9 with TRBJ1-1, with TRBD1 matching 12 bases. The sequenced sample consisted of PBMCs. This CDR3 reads CASSPHRDRGRRGTEAFF. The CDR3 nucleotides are TGTGCCAGCAGCCCTCACAGGGACAGGGGGCGTCGGGGCACTGAAGCTTTCTTT.